Below, one T cell receptor beta chain is given with its context. Sequencing was performed with immunoSEQ multiplex PCR; in TCRdb, only in-frame clones are kept and a portion is missing. Found here are about 320,000 clones, nearly 90% of them singletons; the top ten hold under 6%. This record belongs to a study of blood T cell repertoires in COVID-19. The CDR3 is 14 amino acids. The V end lost 1 base, the J end lost 1 base, and 7 bases lay between the germline ends. Germline lookup yields CDR1 LNHNV and CDR2 YYDKDF (reference sequence). The TCR comes from a woman aged 25 to 39 who had recovered from COVID-19. The source material was PBMCs or T cells enriched from blood (not recorded which). This sequence joins TRBV15 and TRBJ1-1; no reliable D call. The CDR3 nucleotides read TGTGCCACCAGCAGAGGTGGGCGGAACACTGAAGCTTTCTTT. Encoded protein: CATSRGGRNTEAFF.